Presented here are 25 T cell receptor beta chains from one specimen sequenced in a study of T cells after yellow fever vaccination. TCRdb recomputed calls from the 5' RACE reads with MiXCR, one row per CDR3 protein. Among about 210,000 distinct CDR3 sequences listed, about 3% were seen once. The sequencing used CD4+ T cells sorted from PBMCs, collected 10 days after the yellow fever booster vaccination. These receptors were obtained from a man aged 18 to 29 who received the YFV17D yellow fever vaccine.

V is TRBV14 and J is TRBJ2-3; D possibly corresponds to TRBD2 (6 bases). The germline V gene has CDR1 SGHDN and CDR2 FVKESK. The ends were cut back, 4 bases at V and 1 base at J, with 18 bases in the middle. The CDR3 runs 17 residues. This CDR3 is CASSLLRGSGGTDTQYF. CDR3 sequence (DNA): TGTGCCAGCAGCCTACTCCGCGGCTCGGGGGGCACAGATACGCAGTATTTT. The full variable domain, rest sourced from reference TRBV14 and TRBJ2-3, is EAGVTQFPSHSVIEKGQTVTLRCDPISGHDNLYWYRRVMGKEIKFLLHFVKESKQDESGMPNNRFLAERTGGTYSTLKVQPAELEDSGVYFCASSLLRGSGGTDTQYFGPGTRLTVL.

At least ten counts were recorded for this clonotype. This rearrangement joins TRBV4-1 to TRBJ2-1; D possibly uses TRBD1 or TRBD2 (5 bases each). This CDR3 contains 18 residues. Germline assignment: CDR1 MGHRA and CDR2 YSYEKL. Trimming pared 0 bases from V and 1 base from J, leaving 16 bases between. CDR3: CASSQDWGRGRSYNEQFF. The DNA of the CDR3 is TGCGCCAGCAGCCAAGATTGGGGCCGGGGAAGGTCCTACAATGAGCAGTTCTTC.

This clonotype occurred a few times. The rearrangement links TRBV28 to TRBJ1-1, with D possibly being TRBD1 (5 bases). Looked up from germline, CDR1 is MDHEN and CDR2 is SYDVKM. This CDR3 has 13 amino acids. V was shortened by 2 bases and J by 5 bases, with 9 bases between the two germline ends. CDR3 residues: CASSLPAGTEAFF. For the CDR3, the DNA is TGTGCCAGCAGTTTACCGGCAGGGACTGAAGCTTTCTTT.

The J gene is TRBJ2-5, the V gene TRBV27; D call uncertain. Germline CDR1 and CDR2: MNHEY and SMNVEV (reference sequence). Trimming shortened V by 5 bases and J by 6 bases, and 16 bases separated the two germline ends. This CDR3 spans 14 amino acids. This CDR3 reads CASSLSLDEQTQYF. The DNA of the CDR3 is TGTGCCAGCAGTCTAAGTTTGGACGAGCAGACCCAGTACTTC.

This clonotype was detected a few times. The V gene is TRBV20-1, the J gene TRBJ2-2, with TRBD1 identical over 12 bases. CDR1 is DFQATT and CDR2 is SNEGSKA in the germline V gene (reference sequence). The V and J ends lost 4 bases and 6 bases, in that order; junction bases with no gene match: 6. This CDR3 has 15 amino acids. The DNA for the CDR3 is TGCAGTGCTATCAGGGGACAGGGGGCTGCCGGGGAGCTGTTTTTT. Its translation is CSAIRGQGAAGELFF.

CDR3 region: CASSPGTGLYQPQHF. For the CDR3, the DNA is TGTGCCAGCAGTCCCGGGACAGGGTTGTATCAGCCCCAGCATTTT. The chain couples TRBV28 to TRBJ1-5; 9 bases map to TRBD1. The CDR3 sequence is 15 residues long. The germline V gene has CDR1 MDHEN and CDR2 SYDVKM. J lost 5 bases, V lost 5 bases, and 7 bases had no gene match.

This clonotype showed up many times. This chain joins TRBV3-1 and TRBJ1-5; no clear D. Germline lookup yields CDR1 LGHDT and CDR2 YNNKEL (reference sequence). The CDR3 is 12 amino acids. V lost 4 bases to trimming and J lost 2 bases, with 3 bases between them. CDR3 region: CASSRGNQPQHF. CDR3 sequence (DNA): TGTGCCAGCAGCCGGGGCAATCAGCCCCAGCATTTT. Filled out from reference TRBV3-1 and TRBJ1-5, the complete variable domain reads DTAVSQTPKYLVTQMGNDKSIKCEQNLGHDTMYWYKQDSKKFLKIMFSYNNKELIINETVPNRFSPKSPDKAHLNLHINSLELGDSAVYFCASSRGNQPQHFGDGTRLSIL.

This clonotype was detected ten times or more. The chain is built from TRBV7-2 and TRBJ2-7; possible D gene TRBD1, 6 bases. Germline assignment: CDR1 SGHTA and CDR2 FQGNSA. The CDR3 spans 13 residues. Trimming cost V 5 bases and J 3 bases, with 11 bases left between them. The CDR3 loop reads CASSPGHFYEQYF. Here the CDR3 DNA reads TGTGCCAGCAGCCCGGGACACTTCTACGAGCAGTACTTC.

J is TRBJ2-5 and V is TRBV15; D is uncertain. The germline gives CDR1 LNHNV, CDR2 YYDKDF (reference sequence). The CDR3 is 14 residues long. Trimming took 0 bases from V and 5 from J, leaving 10 bases between them. CDR3 nucleotides: TGTGCCACCAGCAGAGACAGGTGGTCCGAGACCCAGTACTTC. Translated, it gives CATSRDRWSETQYF.

This clonotype was observed a few times. The V call is TRBV6-1, the J call TRBJ2-7, with D unresolved. V shed 4 bases and J shed 3 bases, with 7 bases lying between them. Germline CDR1 MNHNS, CDR2 SASEGT. There are 12 residues in the CDR3. In nucleotides, the CDR3 is TGTGCCAGCAGTGTTCACAGCTACGAGCAGTACTTC. Protein product: CASSVHSYEQYF.

This clonotype was counted a few times. This chain links TRBV7-8 with TRBJ2-3, with 7 bases lining up with TRBD2. J gave up 6 bases and V 3 bases, and 3 bases lay outside the gene matches. The CDR3 has 13 amino acids. Germline loops: CDR1 SGHVS, CDR2 FQNEAQ. The CDR3: CASSFAGEDTQYF. In DNA, the CDR3 is TGTGCCAGCAGCTTCGCGGGGGAGGATACGCAGTATTTT. The full variable domain, its missing parts supplied by reference TRBV7-8 and TRBJ2-3, is GAGVSQSPRYKVAKRGQDVALRCDPISGHVSLFWYQQALGQGPEFLTYFQNEAQLDKSGLPSDRFFAERPEGSVSTLKIQRTQQEDSAVYLCASSFAGEDTQYFGPGTRLTVL.

This clonotype was seen a handful of times. The gene calls are TRBV5-1 and TRBJ2-5, with 7 bases lining up with TRBD1. The junction had 13 bases not matched to a gene; V was cut back by 3 bases and J by 8 bases. CDR3 length equals 15 residues. Germline CDR1 SGHRS, CDR2 YFSETQ. This CDR3 is CASSSSGTVAATQYF. The CDR3 region has the DNA TGCGCCAGCAGCTCGTCCGGGACAGTCGCTGCTACCCAGTACTTC.

The chain links TRBV4-3 to TRBJ2-5; D gene uncertain. The length of the CDR3 is 15 residues. Germline V gene data show CDR1 as LGHNA and CDR2 as YSLEER. The V end was cut by 0 bases, the J end by 2 bases, with 10 bases between. The DNA for the CDR3 is TGCGCCAGCAGCCAAGAGATAAACAGACAAGAGACCCAGTACTTC. Its protein is CASSQEINRQETQYF.

This clonotype occurred many times. This chain links TRBV6-6 with TRBJ1-1; tentative D call: TRBD1 (5 bases). V lost 3 bases and J lost 1, with 6 bases in between. The germline V gene has CDR1 MNHNY and CDR2 SVGAGI (reference sequence). CDR3 size: 13 residues. CDR3 residues: CASSYGGNTEAFF. The CDR3 coding sequence is TGTGCCAGCAGTTATGGGGGGAACACTGAAGCTTTCTTT.

This chain links TRBV6-6 with TRBJ1-2; D not certain. The germline V and J ends were trimmed by 0 bases and 0 bases, with 8 bases remaining between them. Germline values: CDR1 MNHNY, CDR2 SVGAGI (reference sequence). This CDR3 has 15 amino acids. CDR3 sequence: CASSYSRLANYGYTF. CDR3 sequence (DNA): TGTGCCAGCAGTTACTCACGTTTGGCTAACTATGGCTACACCTTC.

This clonotype occurred many times. The chain combines TRBV10-3 with TRBJ2-1, with D tentatively TRBD2 (5 bases). Trimming took off 4 bases at V and 7 bases at J, with 11 bases between the two ends. Looked up from germline, CDR1 is ENHRY and CDR2 is SYGVKD. The CDR3 covers 13 residues. The CDR3 nucleotides read TGTGCCATCAGTGCGATCGACTATAATGAGCAGTTCTTC. Protein: CAISAIDYNEQFF.

This clonotype was seen a few times. V is TRBV12-3 or TRBV12-4 and J is TRBJ2-3; no reliable D call. CDR3 length equals 15 residues. Trimming pared 3 bases from V and 2 bases from J, leaving 12 bases between. The CDR3 DNA reads as TGTGCCAGCAGTTTCCCAATAACCGTCACAGATACGCAGTATTTT. Translation gives CASSFPITVTDTQYF.

This clonotype came up a few times. The chain carries TRBV12-3 or TRBV12-4 and TRBJ1-1, with TRBD1 as a possible D gene (6 bases). V was shortened by 5 bases and J by 10 bases, with 11 bases between the two germline ends. The CDR3 contains 11 residues. This chain's CDR3 is CASSRTAAAFF. In DNA form, the CDR3 reads TGTGCCAGCAGTCGGACAGCCGCAGCTTTCTTT.

This clonotype showed up many times. This rearrangement joins TRBV5-5 to TRBJ1-5; maybe TRBD1 (5 bases). The CDR3 sequence is 14 residues long. V was pared by 4 bases and J by 4 bases, with 12 bases between. The V gene's germline CDR1 is SGHKS and CDR2 YYEKEE (reference sequence). In nucleotides, the CDR3 is TGTGCCAGCAGCCAGGGTCTGGAAAATCAGCCCCAGCATTTT. Residues: CASSQGLENQPQHF. Full variable domain (rest looked up from reference TRBV5-5 and TRBJ1-5): DAGVTQSPTHLIKTRGQQVTLRCSPISGHKSVSWYQQVLGQGPQFIFQYYEKEERGRGNFPDRFSARQFPNYSSELNVNALLLGDSALYLCASSQGLENQPQHFGDGTRLSIL.

This clonotype was picked up many times. The rearrangement uses TRBV7-2 and TRBJ2-5; D is undetermined. The CDR3 is 13 amino acids. CDR1 SGHTA and CDR2 FQGNSA come from the germline V gene. V was clipped by 0 bases and J by 5 bases, with 7 bases between them. This CDR3 is CASSLAGMETQYF. CDR3 nucleotides: TGTGCCAGCAGCTTAGCGGGTATGGAGACCCAGTACTTC.

J is TRBJ2-7 and V is TRBV5-1; TRBD2 matches 8 bases. The CDR3 totals 15 residues. With V trimmed by 4 bases and J by 2 bases, 8 bases remained unmatched. Germline lookup yields CDR1 SGHRS and CDR2 YFSETQ. DNA of the CDR3: TGCGCCAGCAGCACCTTGACTAGCGAGACCTACGAGCAGTACTTC. Translating gives CASSTLTSETYEQYF.

The gene calls are TRBV5-1 and TRBJ2-5; D gene unclear. The CDR3 is made up of 13 amino acids. Germline V gives CDR1 SGHRS, CDR2 YFSETQ. V lost 7 bases and J 5 bases, leaving 15 bases between the germline ends. The CDR3 region has the DNA TGCGCCAGCCGACCGACGGTGGGGGAGACCCAGTACTTC. It encodes CASRPTVGETQYF.

J is TRBJ1-1 and V is TRBV4-3; 8 bases are a match to TRBD1. In germline, CDR1 is LGHNA, CDR2 YSLEER. The V segment lost 3 bases and the J segment 6 bases; nucleotides outside the gene matches: 9. The CDR3 runs 15 residues. The CDR3 spells CASSHLQGQAAEAFF. CDR3 in DNA: TGCGCCAGCAGCCACCTACAGGGACAGGCAGCTGAAGCTTTCTTT.

This clonotype was seen a handful of times. The chain carries TRBV27 and TRBJ1-6; 7 nucleotides line up with TRBD1. Germline CDR1 and CDR2: MNHEY and SMNVEV (reference sequence). The V segment lost 6 bases and the J segment 6 bases; nucleotides outside the gene matches: 11. The CDR3 is 16 residues long. The CDR3 DNA sequence: TGTGCCAGCAGACCTCAGACAGGGTTGGTTAATTCACCCCTCCACTTT. Encoded protein: CASRPQTGLVNSPLHF.

This clonotype appeared many times. The chain is built from TRBV5-1 and TRBJ2-3; D is unclear. In germline, CDR1 is SGHRS, CDR2 YFSETQ. This CDR3 spans 14 amino acids. V gave up 0 bases and J gave up 0 bases, with 5 bases separating them. The CDR3 reads CASSLVTSTDTQYF. CDR3 nucleotide sequence: TGCGCCAGCAGCTTGGTGACGAGCACAGATACGCAGTATTTT.